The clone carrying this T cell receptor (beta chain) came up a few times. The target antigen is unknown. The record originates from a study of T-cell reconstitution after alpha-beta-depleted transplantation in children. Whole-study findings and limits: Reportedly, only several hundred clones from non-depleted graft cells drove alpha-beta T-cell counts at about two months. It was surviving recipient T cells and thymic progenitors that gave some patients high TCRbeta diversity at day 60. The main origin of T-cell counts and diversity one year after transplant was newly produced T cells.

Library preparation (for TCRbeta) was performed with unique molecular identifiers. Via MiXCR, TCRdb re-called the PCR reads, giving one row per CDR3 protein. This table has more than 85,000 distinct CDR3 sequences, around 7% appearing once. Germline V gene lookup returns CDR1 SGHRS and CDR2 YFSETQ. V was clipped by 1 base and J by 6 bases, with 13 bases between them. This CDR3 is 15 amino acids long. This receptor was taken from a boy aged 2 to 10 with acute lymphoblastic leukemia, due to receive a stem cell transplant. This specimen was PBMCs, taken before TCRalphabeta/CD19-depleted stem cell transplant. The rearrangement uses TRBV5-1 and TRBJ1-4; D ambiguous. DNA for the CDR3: TGCGCCAGCAGCTTGCGCGCGGGTTGGTATGAAAAACTGTTTTTT. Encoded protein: CASSLRAGWYEKLFF.